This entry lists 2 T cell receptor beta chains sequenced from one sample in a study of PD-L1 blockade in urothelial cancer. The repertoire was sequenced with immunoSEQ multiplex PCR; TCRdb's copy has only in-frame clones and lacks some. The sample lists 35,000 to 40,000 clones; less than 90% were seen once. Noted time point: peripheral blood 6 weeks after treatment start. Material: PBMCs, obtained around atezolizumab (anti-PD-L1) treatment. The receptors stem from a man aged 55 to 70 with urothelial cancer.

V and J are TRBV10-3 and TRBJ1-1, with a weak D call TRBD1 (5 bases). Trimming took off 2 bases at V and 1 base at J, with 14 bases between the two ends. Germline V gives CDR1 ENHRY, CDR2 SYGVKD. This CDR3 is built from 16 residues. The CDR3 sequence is CAISEGVGRGNTEAFF. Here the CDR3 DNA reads TGTGCCATCAGTGAGGGCGTAGGGAGGGGGAACACTGAAGCTTTCTTT.

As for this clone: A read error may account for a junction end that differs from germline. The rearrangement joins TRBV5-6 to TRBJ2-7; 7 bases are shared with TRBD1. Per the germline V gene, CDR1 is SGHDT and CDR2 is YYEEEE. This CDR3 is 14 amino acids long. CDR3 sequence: CASSYLTGPRLWRF. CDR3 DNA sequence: TGTGCCAGCAGCTACCTGACAGGGCCCCGGCTATGGCGCTTC. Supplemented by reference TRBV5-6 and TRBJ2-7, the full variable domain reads DAGVTQSPTHLIKTRGQQVTLRCSPKSGHDTVSWYQQALGQGPQFIFQYYEEEERQRGNFPDRFSGHQFPNYSSELNVNALLLGDSALYLCASSYLTGPRLWRFGPGTRLTVT.